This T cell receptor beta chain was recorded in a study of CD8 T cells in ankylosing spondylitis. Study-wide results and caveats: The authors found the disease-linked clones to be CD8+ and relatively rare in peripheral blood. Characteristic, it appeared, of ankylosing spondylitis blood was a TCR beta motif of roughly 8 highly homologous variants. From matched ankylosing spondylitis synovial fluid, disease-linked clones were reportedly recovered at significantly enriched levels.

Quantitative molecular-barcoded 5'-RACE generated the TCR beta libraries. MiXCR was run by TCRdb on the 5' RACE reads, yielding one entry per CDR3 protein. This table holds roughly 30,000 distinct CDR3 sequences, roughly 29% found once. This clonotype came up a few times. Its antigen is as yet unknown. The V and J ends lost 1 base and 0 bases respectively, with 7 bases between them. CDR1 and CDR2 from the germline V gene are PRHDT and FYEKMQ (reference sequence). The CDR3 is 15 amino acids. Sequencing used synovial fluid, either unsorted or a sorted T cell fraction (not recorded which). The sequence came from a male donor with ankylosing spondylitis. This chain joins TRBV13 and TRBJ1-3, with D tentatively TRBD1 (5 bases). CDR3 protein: CASSLEGASGNTIYF. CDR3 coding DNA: TGTGCCAGCAGCTTAGAAGGGGCCTCTGGAAACACCATATATTTT.